This T cell receptor beta chain originates from a study of a mutant IDH1 vaccine in newly diagnosed glioma. Study-level background: Vaccine administration was initiated 4-6 weeks following radiotherapy alone, or with temozolomide cycles.

Sample time point: week 5, during vaccination. In every dose of vaccine, 300 ug of mutant IDH1 20-mer peptide was given alongside topical imiquimod. Details on this clone: Its antigen is undetermined. At one of its ends the junction is not consistent with the germline gene, which may arise from a read error.

Sequenced by immunoSEQ multiplex PCR; TCRdb stores in-frame clones only, minus some. The sample consists of about 54,000 clones, about 80% of them appearing once. The V gene's germline CDR1 is MNHEY and CDR2 SVGAGI. The CDR3 consists of 11 residues. Sequenced here: PBMCs, sampled from a glioma patient whose treatment included an IDH1 peptide vaccine. This clonotype was sampled from a man between 25 and 39 years old with glioma. V usage is TRBV6-5 and J usage is TRBJ1-2; D is unclear. CDR3 nucleotides: TGTGCCAGCAGCATCCTGTGGGTGCCCATCTTC. This gives the protein CASSILWVPIF.